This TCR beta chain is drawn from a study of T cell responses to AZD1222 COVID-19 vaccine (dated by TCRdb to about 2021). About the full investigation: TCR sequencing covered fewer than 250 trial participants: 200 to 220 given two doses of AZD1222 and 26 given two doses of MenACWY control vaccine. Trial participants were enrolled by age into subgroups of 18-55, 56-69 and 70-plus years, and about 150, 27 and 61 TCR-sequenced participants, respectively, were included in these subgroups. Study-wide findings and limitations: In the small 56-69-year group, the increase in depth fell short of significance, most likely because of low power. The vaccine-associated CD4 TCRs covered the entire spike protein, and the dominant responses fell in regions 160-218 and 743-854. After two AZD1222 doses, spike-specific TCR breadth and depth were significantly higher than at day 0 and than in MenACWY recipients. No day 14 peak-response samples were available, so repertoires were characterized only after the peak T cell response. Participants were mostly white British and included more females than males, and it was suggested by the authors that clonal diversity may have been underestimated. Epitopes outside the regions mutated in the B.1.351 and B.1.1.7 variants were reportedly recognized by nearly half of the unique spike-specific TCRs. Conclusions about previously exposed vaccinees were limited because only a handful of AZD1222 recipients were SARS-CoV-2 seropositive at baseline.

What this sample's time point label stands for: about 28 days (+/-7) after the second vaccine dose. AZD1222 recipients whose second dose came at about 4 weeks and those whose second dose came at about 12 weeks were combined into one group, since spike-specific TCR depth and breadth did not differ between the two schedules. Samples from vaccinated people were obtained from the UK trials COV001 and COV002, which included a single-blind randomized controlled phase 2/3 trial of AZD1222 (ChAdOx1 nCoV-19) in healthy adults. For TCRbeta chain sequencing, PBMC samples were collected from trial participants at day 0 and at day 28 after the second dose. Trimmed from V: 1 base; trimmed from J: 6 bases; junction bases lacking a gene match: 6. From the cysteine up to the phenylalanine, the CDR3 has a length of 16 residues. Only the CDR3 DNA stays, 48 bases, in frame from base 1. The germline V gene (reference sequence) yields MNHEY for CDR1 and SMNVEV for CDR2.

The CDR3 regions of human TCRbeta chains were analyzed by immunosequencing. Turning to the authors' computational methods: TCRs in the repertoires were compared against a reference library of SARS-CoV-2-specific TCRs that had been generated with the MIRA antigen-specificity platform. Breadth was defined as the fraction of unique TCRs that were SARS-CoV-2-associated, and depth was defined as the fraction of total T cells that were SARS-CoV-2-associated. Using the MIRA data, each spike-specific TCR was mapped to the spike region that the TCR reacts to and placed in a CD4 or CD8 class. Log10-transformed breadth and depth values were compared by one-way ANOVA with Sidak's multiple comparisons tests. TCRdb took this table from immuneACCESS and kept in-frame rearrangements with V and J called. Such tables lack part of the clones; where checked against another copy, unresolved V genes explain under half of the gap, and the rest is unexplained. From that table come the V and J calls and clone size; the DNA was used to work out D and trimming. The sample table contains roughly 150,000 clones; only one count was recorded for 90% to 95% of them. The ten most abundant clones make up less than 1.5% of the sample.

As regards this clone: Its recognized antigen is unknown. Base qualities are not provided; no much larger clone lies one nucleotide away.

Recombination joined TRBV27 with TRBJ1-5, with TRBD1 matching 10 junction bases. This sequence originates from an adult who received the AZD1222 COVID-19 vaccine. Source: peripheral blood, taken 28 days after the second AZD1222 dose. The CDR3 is CASSLLGDRGAQPQHF. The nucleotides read TGTGCCAGCAGTTTATTAGGGGACAGGGGCGCTCAGCCCCAGCATTTT.